This TCR beta chain stems from a study of T cell repertoires in cytomegalovirus infection. In the case of this clonotype: Antigen specificity is unknown.

The germline CDR1 and CDR2 sequences are SGHTA and FQGTGA. CDR3 size: 13 residues. V was shortened by 5 bases and J by 8 bases, with 12 bases between the two germline ends. TCRdb reprocessed the reads with MiXCR, giving one entry per CDR3 protein. The repertoire holds approximately 89,000 distinct CDR3 sequences, with 20% to 30% as singletons. The receptor was isolated from a human donor in good health (CMV status not recorded). Some clones in this sample may be carry-over from other donors' samples. The V gene is TRBV7-3, the J gene TRBJ1-4; no clear D gene. Here the sequenced sample was CD8+ T cells from cultured PBMCs, taken from culture after CMV antigen stimulation. The CDR3 region has the DNA TGTGCCAGCAGCCCTGGACTGGGGGAAAAACTGTTTTTT. It yields the protein CASSPGLGEKLFF. The complete variable domain, with remaining parts taken from reference TRBV7-3 and TRBJ1-4, reads GAGVSQTPSNKVTEKGKYVELRCDPISGHTALYWYRQSLGQGPEFLIYFQGTGAADDSGLPNDRFFAVRPEGSVSTLKIQRTERGDSAVYLCASSPGLGEKLFFGSGTQLSVL.